One sample yielded the 8 T cell receptor beta chains listed below, sequenced in a study of T cell repertoires in cytomegalovirus infection. The antigens of these receptors remain unknown. MiXCR, applied by TCRdb to the reads, yields one record per CDR3 protein. The repertoire consists of 70,000 to 85,000 distinct CDR3 sequences, with around 37% occurring once and the leading ten covering just over 90%. Source: CD8+ T cells from cultured PBMCs, taken from culture after CMV antigen stimulation. All receptors derive from a human donor in good health (CMV status not recorded). Some clones in this sample may be carry-over from other donors' samples.

This clonotype was detected a few times. The chain has TRBV19 and TRBJ1-1; 9 positions match TRBD1. Losses at the gene ends were 8 bases for V and 0 bases for J; bases not matched to a gene: 16. This CDR3 has 18 residues. Germline V lookup: CDR1 LNHDA, CDR2 SQIVND (reference sequence). The CDR3, as DNA: TGTGCCAGTCGGCCCGAGACCAGGACAGGGGATTTGAACACTGAAGCTTTCTTT. Its translation is CASRPETRTGDLNTEAFF.

The CDR3 sequence is CSVEYRGQTEAFF. The DNA for the CDR3 is TGCAGCGTTGAATACAGGGGGCAGACTGAAGCTTTCTTT. The chain uses TRBV29-1 and TRBJ1-1; TRBD1 matches at 9 bases. Trimming cost V 2 bases and J 5 bases; bases outside gene matches: 3. This CDR3 has 13 residues. Germline loops: CDR1 SQVTM, CDR2 ANQGSEA.

V and J are TRBV29-1 and TRBJ2-7; no firm D call. Trimming left V 6 bases short and J 1 base short, with 10 bases between. This CDR3 region has 12 residues. CDR1 and CDR2 (germline): SQVTM, ANQGSEA. The CDR3 DNA sequence: TGCAGCGTCAAGGTACAGTCCTACGAGCAGTACTTC. Its protein is CSVKVQSYEQYF.

The gene calls are TRBV19 and TRBJ1-5; maybe TRBD1 (5 bases). The germline V gene has CDR1 LNHDA and CDR2 SQIVND (reference sequence). V was cut by 9 bases and J by 0 bases, with 18 bases left in between. The CDR3 is made up of 16 amino acids. DNA of the CDR3: TGTGCCAGCGCAGACCGAGGGGATTATAGCAATCAGCCCCAGCATTTT. Its protein is CASADRGDYSNQPQHF.

The chain has TRBV7-6 and TRBJ2-3; no clear D. CDR1 is SGHVS and CDR2 is FNYEAQ in the germline V gene. The CDR3 extends over 15 amino acids. Trimming removed 1 base from V and 4 bases from J, with 12 bases in between. CDR3 coding DNA: TGTGCCAGCAGCTTAGTAGTGGCAGATCCAGATACGCAGTATTTT. This gives the protein CASSLVVADPDTQYF.

At least ten counts were recorded for this clonotype. The CDR3 loop is CASSLLAGEFNEQFF. DNA for the CDR3: TGTGCCAGTAGTTTACTAGCGGGGGAGTTCAATGAGCAGTTCTTC. The V gene is TRBV19, the J gene TRBJ2-1; 11 bases map to TRBD2. This CDR3 spans 15 amino acids. The germline CDR1 and CDR2 sequences are LNHDA and SQIVND (reference sequence). V was clipped by 5 bases and J by 6 bases; unmatched bases: 6.

This chain uses TRBV16 with TRBJ1-1; unclear D gene. The ends were cut back, 1 base at V and 4 bases at J, with 16 bases in the middle. This CDR3 spans 16 amino acids. The germline V gene encodes CDR1 KGHSY and CDR2 FQNENV. Written as DNA, the CDR3 is TGTGCCAGCAGCCAATTTAGCGCCTCAAGCGGCACTGAAGCTTTCTTT. Its translation: CASSQFSASSGTEAFF.

This clonotype was recorded many times. The genes are TRBV6-5 and TRBJ2-2, with 12 bases that match TRBD1. The CDR3 length is 18 residues. V was pared by 2 bases and J by 7 bases, with 11 bases of the junction left unmatched. Germline CDR1 MNHEY, CDR2 SVGAGI. The CDR3 spells CASSYEFGTGGLDGELFF. The DNA of the CDR3 is TGTGCCAGCAGTTACGAGTTCGGGACAGGGGGCCTGGACGGGGAGCTGTTTTTT.